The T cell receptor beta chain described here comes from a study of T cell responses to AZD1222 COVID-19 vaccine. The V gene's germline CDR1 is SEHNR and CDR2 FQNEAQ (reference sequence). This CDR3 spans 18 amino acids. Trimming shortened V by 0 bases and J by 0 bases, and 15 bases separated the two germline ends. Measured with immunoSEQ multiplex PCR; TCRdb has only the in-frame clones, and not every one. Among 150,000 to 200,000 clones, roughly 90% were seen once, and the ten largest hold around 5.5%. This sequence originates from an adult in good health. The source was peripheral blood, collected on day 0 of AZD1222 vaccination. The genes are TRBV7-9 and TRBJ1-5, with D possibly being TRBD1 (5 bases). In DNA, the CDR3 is TGTGCCAGCAGCTTAGCAACAGGTTCCCCTCCTAGCAATCAGCCCCAGCATTTT. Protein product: CASSLATGSPPSNQPQHF.